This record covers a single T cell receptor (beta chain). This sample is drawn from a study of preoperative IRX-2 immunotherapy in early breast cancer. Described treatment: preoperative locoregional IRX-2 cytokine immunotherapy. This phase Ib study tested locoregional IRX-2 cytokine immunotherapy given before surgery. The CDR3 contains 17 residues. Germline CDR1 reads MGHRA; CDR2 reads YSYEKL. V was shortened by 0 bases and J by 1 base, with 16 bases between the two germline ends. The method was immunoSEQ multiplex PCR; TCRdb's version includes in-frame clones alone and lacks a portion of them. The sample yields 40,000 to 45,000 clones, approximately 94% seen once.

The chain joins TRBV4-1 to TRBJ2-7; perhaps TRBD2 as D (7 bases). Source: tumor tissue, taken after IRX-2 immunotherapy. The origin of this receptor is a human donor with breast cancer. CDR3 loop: CASSQETGGPPSYEQYF. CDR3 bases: TGCGCCAGCAGCCAAGAGACGGGGGGCCCGCCTTCCTACGAGCAGTACTTC.